This passage covers 12 T cell receptor beta chains from one sample sequenced in a study of cytotoxic CD8 clonotypes in ibrutinib-treated CLL. The method was immunoSEQ multiplex PCR; TCRdb's version includes in-frame clones alone and lacks a portion of them. The data show 150,000 or so clones, with roughly 80% seen just once and about 4.9% held by the top ten. The sample was PBMCs, taken after 24 months of ibrutinib treatment. These receptors came from a human donor with chronic lymphocytic leukemia.

The chain has TRBV7-2 and TRBJ1-1; the match to TRBD1 covers 9 bases. The junction had 6 bases not matched to a gene; V was cut back by 4 bases and J by 3 bases. This CDR3 is 15 amino acids long. Per the germline V gene, CDR1 is SGHTA and CDR2 is FQGNSA. The CDR3 is CASSSQGQGYTEAFF. CDR3 bases: TGTGCCAGCAGCTCCCAAGGACAGGGGTACACTGAAGCTTTCTTT.

This chain uses TRBV28 with TRBJ1-2, with D perhaps matching TRBD1 (5 bases). Trimming shortened V by 2 bases and J by 6 bases, and 16 bases separated the two germline ends. Germline loops: CDR1 MDHEN, CDR2 SYDVKM. CDR3 length: 15 residues. CDR3 sequence (DNA): TGTGCCAGCAGTTTACGAGCAGGGAGTATACATGGCTACACCTTC. As protein: CASSLRAGSIHGYTF.

In this sample, this clone turned up a few times. The rearrangement joins TRBV2 to TRBJ1-1, with D maybe TRBD1 (6 bases). The V end lost 4 bases, the J end lost 5 bases, and 17 bases lay between the germline ends. Germline V gives CDR1 SNHLY, CDR2 FYNNEI. CDR3 length: 15 amino acids. CDR3 sequence: CASSGGMMGATEAFF. CDR3 DNA sequence: TGTGCCAGCAGTGGAGGCATGATGGGGGCAACTGAAGCTTTCTTT.

The chain is built from TRBV27 and TRBJ1-3, with D maybe TRBD1 (6 bases). The germline V gene has CDR1 MNHEY and CDR2 SMNVEV (reference sequence). This CDR3 spans 16 amino acids. With 2 bases removed from V and 1 base from J, the gap between germline ends came to 12 bases. The DNA of the CDR3 is TGTGCCAGCAGTTTACGGGGGGCAGGGTCTGGAAACACCATATATTTT. Amino acid sequence: CASSLRGAGSGNTIYF.

The chain recombines TRBV4-1 with TRBJ1-3; 7 nucleotides line up with TRBD1. Germline values: CDR1 MGHRA, CDR2 YSYEKL. Losses at the gene ends were 4 bases for V and 11 bases for J; bases not matched to a gene: 11. This CDR3 is built from 14 residues. The CDR3 here is CASSPIATGEAIYF. The CDR3 DNA is TGCGCCAGCAGCCCAATTGCAACAGGGGAAGCCATATATTTT.

The chain uses TRBV11-1 and TRBJ2-7; D might be TRBD2 (5 bases). CDR1 and CDR2 from the germline V gene are SGHAT and FQDESV (reference sequence). Trimming removed 8 bases at V and 4 bases at J, with 9 bases between. CDR3 size: 11 residues. The CDR3 sequence is CASRAGYEQYF. The CDR3 nucleotides read TGTGCCAGCCGCGCGGGTTACGAGCAGTACTTC.

The chain recombines TRBV5-5 with TRBJ2-1; 7 nucleotides agree with TRBD2. With V trimmed by 0 bases and J by 3 bases, 6 bases remained unmatched. This CDR3 has 16 residues. Germline V gene lookup returns CDR1 SGHKS and CDR2 YYEKEE (reference sequence). In DNA, the CDR3 is TGTGCCAGCAGCTTGGCTGGCGGGAGTGGCTACAATGAGCAGTTCTTC. It yields the protein CASSLAGGSGYNEQFF.

This clone was detected once. The chain recombines TRBV2 with TRBJ1-3; D is unclear. The CDR3 sequence is 14 residues long. CDR1 SNHLY and CDR2 FYNNEI come from the germline V gene. Trimming left V 8 bases short and J 2 bases short, with 13 bases between. CDR3 region: CASDDGETGNTIYF. The CDR3 DNA is TGTGCCAGCGATGACGGCGAAACTGGAAACACCATATATTTT.

On this clone: Other DNA sequences in the same sample also yield this CDR3. The J gene is TRBJ1-2, the V gene TRBV9, with TRBD1 as a possible D gene (6 bases). Germline CDR1 reads SGDLS; CDR2 reads YYNGEE. The CDR3 runs to 13 residues. V was trimmed by 2 bases and J by 5 bases, leaving 10 bases between them. Here the CDR3 DNA reads TGTGCCAGCAGCGTGGGGGGCGGGTATGGCTACACCTTC. Translated, it gives CASSVGGGYGYTF.

The chain couples TRBV15 to TRBJ2-7; D remains ambiguous. This CDR3 is built from 13 residues. V lost 1 base and J lost 3, with 7 bases in between. CDR1 is LNHNV and CDR2 is YYDKDF in the germline V gene (reference sequence). DNA of the CDR3: TGTGCCACCAGCAGAGGGCTGAACTACGAGCAGTACTTC. Translating gives CATSRGLNYEQYF.

The sample holds one count of this clone. The rearrangement uses TRBV19 and TRBJ2-1; D possibly corresponds to TRBD2 (6 bases). V lost 3 bases and J lost 0, with 27 bases in between. Per the germline V gene, CDR1 is LNHDA and CDR2 is SQIVND (reference sequence). This CDR3 is 21 amino acids long. The CDR3 here is CASSISRILRGKQSSYNEQFF. In DNA form, the CDR3 reads TGTGCCAGTAGTATTAGCCGGATTTTGCGGGGCAAACAAAGCTCCTACAATGAGCAGTTCTTC.

A remark on this clone: At one of its ends the junction is not consistent with the germline gene, which may arise from a read error. V and J are TRBV9 and TRBJ2-3; 9 bases map to TRBD1. Looked up from germline, CDR1 is SGDLS and CDR2 is YYNGEE. This CDR3 has 15 amino acids. Written as DNA, the CDR3 is TGTGCCAGCAGCGTGGGGACAGGGAGTTCAGACACGCAGTATTTT. It specifies CASSVGTGSSDTQYF.